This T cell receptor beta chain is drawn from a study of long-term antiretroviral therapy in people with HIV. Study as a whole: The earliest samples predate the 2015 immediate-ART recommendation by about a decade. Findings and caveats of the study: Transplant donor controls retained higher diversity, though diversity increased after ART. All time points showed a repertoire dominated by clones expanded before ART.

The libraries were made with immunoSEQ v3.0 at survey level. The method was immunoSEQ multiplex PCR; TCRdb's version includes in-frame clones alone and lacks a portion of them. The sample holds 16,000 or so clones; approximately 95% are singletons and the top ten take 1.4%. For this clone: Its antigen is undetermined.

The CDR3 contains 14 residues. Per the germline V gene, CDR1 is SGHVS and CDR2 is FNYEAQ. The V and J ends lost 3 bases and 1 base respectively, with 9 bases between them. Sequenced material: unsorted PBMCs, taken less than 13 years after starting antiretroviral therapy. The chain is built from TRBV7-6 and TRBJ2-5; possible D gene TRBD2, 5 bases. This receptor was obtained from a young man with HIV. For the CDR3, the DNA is TGTGCCAGCAGCTTGCGGGCCAGCCAAGAGACCCAGTACTTC. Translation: CASSLRASQETQYF.